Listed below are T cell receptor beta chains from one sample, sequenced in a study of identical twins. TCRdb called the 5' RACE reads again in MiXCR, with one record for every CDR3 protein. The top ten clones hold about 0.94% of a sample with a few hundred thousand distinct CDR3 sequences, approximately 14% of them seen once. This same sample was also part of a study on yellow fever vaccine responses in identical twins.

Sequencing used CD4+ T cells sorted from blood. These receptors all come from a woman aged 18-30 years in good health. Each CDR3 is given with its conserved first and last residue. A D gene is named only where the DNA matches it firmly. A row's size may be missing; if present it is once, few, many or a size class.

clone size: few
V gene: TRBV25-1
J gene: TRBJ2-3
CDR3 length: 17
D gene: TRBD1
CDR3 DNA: TGTGCCAGCAGTGAACCGGGGACAGGGTTGAGCACAGATACGCAGTATTTT
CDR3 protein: CASSEPGTGLSTDTQYF

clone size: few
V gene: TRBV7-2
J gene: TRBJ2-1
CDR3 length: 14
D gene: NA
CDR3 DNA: TGTGCCAGCAGCTTATCCCTTTCTAAGAATGAGCAGTTCTTC
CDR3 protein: CASSLSLSKNEQFF

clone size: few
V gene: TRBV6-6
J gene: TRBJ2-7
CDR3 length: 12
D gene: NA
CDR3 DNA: TGTGCCAGCAGTTACTTCCAATACGAGCAGTACTTC
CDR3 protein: CASSYFQYEQYF

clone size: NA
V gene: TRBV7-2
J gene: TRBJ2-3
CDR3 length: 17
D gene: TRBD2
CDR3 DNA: TGTGCCAGCAGCTTAGGAGGGCTAGCGGGGTTGACAGATACGCAGTATTTT
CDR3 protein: CASSLGGLAGLTDTQYF

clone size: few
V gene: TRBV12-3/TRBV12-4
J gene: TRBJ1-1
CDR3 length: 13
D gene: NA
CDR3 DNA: TGTGCCAGTCTAACAAGGGGTGTCACTGAAGCTTTCTTT
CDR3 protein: CASLTRGVTEAFF

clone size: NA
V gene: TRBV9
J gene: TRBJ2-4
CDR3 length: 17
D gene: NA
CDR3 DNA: TGTGCCAGCAGCGTAGGTCCGGTTAAAAGAGCCAAAAACATTCAGTACTTC
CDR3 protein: CASSVGPVKRAKNIQYF

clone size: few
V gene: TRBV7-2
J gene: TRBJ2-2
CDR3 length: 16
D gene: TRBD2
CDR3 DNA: TGTGCCAGCAGCCCCGGTAGCGGGAGCAACACCGGGGAGCTGTTTTTT
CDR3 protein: CASSPGSGSNTGELFF

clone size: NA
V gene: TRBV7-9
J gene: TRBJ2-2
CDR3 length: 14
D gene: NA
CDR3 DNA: TGTGCCAGCAGCTTCGGCCGGTACGCCGGGGAGCTGTTTTTT
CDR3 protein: CASSFGRYAGELFF

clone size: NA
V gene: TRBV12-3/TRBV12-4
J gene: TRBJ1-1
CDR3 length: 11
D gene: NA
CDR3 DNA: TGTGCCAGCACGGTCCGCGCTGAAGCTTTCTTT
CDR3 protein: CASTVRAEAFF

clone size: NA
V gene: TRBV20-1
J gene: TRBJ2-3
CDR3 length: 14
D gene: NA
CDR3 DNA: TGCAGTGCTAGGACTCTCAGCAGCACAGATACGCAGTATTTT
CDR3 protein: CSARTLSSTDTQYF

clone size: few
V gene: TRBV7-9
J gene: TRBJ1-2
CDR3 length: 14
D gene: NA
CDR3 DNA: TGTGCCAGCAGCTTAGCTTCAGGGAACAATGGCTACACCTTC
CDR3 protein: CASSLASGNNGYTF

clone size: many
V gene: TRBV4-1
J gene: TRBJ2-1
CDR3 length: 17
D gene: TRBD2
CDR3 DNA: TGCGCCAGCAGCCTAACTAGCGGAGGTCCTCCCTACAATGAGCAGTTCTTC
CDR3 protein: CASSLTSGGPPYNEQFF

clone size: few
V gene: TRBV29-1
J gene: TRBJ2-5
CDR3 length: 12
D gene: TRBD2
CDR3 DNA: TGCAGCGTTGAAAAGCGGGAGAAGACCCAGTACTTC
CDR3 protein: CSVEKREKTQYF

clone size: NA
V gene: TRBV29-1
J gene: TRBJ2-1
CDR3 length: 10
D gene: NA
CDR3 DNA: TGCAGCGCCGGGGAAAATGAGCAGTTCTTC
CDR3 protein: CSAGENEQFF

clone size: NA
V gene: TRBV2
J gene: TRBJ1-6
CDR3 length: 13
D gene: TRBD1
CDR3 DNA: TGTGCCAGCACGGGACAGCCTAGTTCACCCCTCCACTTT
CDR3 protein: CASTGQPSSPLHF

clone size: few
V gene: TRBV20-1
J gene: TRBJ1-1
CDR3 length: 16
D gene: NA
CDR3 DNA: TGCAGTGCTAGAGTTATGGGACACACCGCGGCCACTGAAGCTTTCTTT
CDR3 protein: CSARVMGHTAATEAFF

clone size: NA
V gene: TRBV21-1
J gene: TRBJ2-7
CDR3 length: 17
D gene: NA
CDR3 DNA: TGTGCCAGCAGCAATTTCTCGGGGCGGGGGGGCATGAACGAGCAGTACTTC
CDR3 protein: CASSNFSGRGGMNEQYF

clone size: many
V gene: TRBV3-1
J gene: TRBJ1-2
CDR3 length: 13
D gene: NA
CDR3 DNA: TGTGCCAGCAGCTTTGGGGGGCGGGAAGGCTACACCTTC
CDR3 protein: CASSFGGREGYTF

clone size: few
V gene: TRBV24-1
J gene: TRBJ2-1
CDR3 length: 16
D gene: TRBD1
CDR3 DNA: TGTGCCACCAGTGATATCGTCCTACAGGGGGTGAATGAGCAGTTCTTC
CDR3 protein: CATSDIVLQGVNEQFF

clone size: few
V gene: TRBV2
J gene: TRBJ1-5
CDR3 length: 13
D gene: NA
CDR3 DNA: TGTGCCAGCAGTGAAGAACAGGATCAGCCCCAGCATTTT
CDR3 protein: CASSEEQDQPQHF

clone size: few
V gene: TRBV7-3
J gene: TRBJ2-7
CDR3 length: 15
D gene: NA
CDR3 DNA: TGTGCCAGCAGCGTTGCCTCGGGCTCTCCCTACGAGCAGTACTTC
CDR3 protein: CASSVASGSPYEQYF

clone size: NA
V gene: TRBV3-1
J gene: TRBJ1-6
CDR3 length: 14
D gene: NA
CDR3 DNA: TGTGCCAGCAGCCAAGGGGGGGGTAATTCACCCCTCCACTTT
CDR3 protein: CASSQGGGNSPLHF

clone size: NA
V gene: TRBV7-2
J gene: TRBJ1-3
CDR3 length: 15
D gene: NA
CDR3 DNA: TGTGCCAGCAGCTTCAGGGTGGCCTCTGGAAACACCATATATTTT
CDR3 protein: CASSFRVASGNTIYF

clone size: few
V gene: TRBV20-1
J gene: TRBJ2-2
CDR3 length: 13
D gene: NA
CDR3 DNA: TGCAGTGCTAGAGGGGCTCTCCCCGGGGAGCTGTTTTTT
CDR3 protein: CSARGALPGELFF

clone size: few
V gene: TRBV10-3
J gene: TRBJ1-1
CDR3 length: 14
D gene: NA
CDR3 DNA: TGTGCCATCAGTAAACAGGAACTGAACACTGAAGCTTTCTTT
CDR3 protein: CAISKQELNTEAFF

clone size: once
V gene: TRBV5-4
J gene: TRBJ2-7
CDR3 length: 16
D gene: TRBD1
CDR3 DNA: TGTGCCAGCAGCCGAAACGACAGGGGGCTTAGCTACGAGCAGTACTTC
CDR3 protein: CASSRNDRGLSYEQYF

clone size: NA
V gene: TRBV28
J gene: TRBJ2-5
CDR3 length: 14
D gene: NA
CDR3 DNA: TGTGCCAGCACTCCCGGGTCTCTTGGGGAGACCCAGTACTTC
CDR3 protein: CASTPGSLGETQYF

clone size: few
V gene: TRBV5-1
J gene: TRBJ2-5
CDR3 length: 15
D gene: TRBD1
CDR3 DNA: TGCGCCAGCAGCTTCTTGGGACAGGCCCAAGAGACCCAGTACTTC
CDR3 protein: CASSFLGQAQETQYF

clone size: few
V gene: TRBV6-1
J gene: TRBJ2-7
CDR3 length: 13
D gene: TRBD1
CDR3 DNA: TGTGCCAGCAGAGGACAGGGGCGCTACGAGCAGTACTTC
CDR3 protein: CASRGQGRYEQYF

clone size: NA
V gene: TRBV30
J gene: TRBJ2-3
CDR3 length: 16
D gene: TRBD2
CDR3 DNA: TGTGCCTGGAGCCGGCCAGCGGGAGTATCCACAGATACGCAGTATTTT
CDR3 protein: CAWSRPAGVSTDTQYF

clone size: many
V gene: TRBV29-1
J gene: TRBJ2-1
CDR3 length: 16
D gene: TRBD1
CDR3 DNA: TGCAGCGTTGAGAGGGACAGGGACACCTCCTACAATGAGCAGTTCTTC
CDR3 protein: CSVERDRDTSYNEQFF

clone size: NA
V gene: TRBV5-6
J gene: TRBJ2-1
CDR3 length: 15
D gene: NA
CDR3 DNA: TGTGCCAGCAGCACAGGACAAGGGGTCTACAATGAGCAGTTCTTC
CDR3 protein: CASSTGQGVYNEQFF

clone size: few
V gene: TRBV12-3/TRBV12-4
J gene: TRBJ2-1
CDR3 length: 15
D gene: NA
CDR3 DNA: TGTGCCAGCAGAATCGGGGGTACCCGGGGCAATGAGCAGTTCTTC
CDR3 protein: CASRIGGTRGNEQFF

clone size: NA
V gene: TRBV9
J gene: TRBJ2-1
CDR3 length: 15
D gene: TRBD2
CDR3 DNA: TGTGCCAGCAGCGTAGCCGGGGGGGCAGGCAATGAGCAGTTCTTC
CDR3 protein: CASSVAGGAGNEQFF

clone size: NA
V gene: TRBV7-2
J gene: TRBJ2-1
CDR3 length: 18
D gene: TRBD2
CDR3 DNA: TGTGCCAGCAGCTTAGGGCCCGCATTCGCGGGAGGGGGCAATGAGCAGTTCTTC
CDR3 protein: CASSLGPAFAGGGNEQFF

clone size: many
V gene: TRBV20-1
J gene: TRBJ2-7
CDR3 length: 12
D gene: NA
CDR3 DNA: TGCAGTACCGGGACGGGACACTACGAGCAGTACTTC
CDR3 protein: CSTGTGHYEQYF

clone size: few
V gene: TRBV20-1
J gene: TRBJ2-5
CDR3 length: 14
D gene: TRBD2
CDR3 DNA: TGCAGTGCTAGTTTGCTGGGGAGGGGAGAGACCCAGTACTTC
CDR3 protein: CSASLLGRGETQYF

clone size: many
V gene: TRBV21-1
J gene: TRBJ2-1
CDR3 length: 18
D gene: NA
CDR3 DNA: TGTGCCAATCCCACTCCACAAACGGGCAGGAGCTCCTACAATGAGCAGTTCTTC
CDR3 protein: CANPTPQTGRSSYNEQFF

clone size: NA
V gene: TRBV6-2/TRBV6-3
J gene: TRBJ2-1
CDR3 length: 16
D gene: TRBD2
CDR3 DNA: TGTGCCAGCAGTTACGCTAGCGGTCTCTCCTACAATGAGCAGTTCTTC
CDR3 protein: CASSYASGLSYNEQFF

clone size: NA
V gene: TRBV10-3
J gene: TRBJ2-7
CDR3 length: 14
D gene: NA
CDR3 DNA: TGTGCCATCAGTGGGGGTCCGTTAGGGTACGAGCAGTACTTC
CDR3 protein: CAISGGPLGYEQYF

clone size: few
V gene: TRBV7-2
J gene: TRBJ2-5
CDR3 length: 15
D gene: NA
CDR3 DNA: TGTGCCAGCAGCTTAGAAGGGGGGGCGATAGCGACCCAGTACTTC
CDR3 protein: CASSLEGGAIATQYF

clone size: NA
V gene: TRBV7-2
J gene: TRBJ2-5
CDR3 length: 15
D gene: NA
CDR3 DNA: TGTGCCAGCAGCTTAGCGGCAGGGAACATAGAGACCCAGTACTTC
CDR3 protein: CASSLAAGNIETQYF

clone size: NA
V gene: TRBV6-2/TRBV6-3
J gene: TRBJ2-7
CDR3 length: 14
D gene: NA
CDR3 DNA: TGTGCCAGCAGTTACTCGGCGCACAACTACGAGCAGTACTTC
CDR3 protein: CASSYSAHNYEQYF

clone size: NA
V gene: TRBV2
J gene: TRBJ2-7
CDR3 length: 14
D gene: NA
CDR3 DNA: TGTGCCAGCAGCCGAACACCAAGTCCCTCCGAGCAGTACTTC
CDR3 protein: CASSRTPSPSEQYF

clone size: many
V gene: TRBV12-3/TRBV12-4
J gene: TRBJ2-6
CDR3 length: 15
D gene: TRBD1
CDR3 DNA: TGTGCCAGCAGCCCTGACAGGGCTGGGGCCAACGTCCTGACTTTC
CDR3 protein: CASSPDRAGANVLTF

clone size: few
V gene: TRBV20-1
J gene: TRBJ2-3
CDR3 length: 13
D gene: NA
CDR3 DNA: TGCAGTGCTAGAGATATACAGGCAGATACGCAGTATTTT
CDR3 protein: CSARDIQADTQYF